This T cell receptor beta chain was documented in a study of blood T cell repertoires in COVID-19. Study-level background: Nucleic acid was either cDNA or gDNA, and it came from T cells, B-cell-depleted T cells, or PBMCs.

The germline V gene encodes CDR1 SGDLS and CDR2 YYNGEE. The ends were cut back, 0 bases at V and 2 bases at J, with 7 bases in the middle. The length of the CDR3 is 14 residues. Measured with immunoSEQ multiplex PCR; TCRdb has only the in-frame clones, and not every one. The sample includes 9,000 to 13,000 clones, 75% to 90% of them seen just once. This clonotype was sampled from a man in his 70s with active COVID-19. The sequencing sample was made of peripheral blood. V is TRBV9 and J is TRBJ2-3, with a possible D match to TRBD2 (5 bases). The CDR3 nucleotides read TGTGCCAGCAGCGTAGCCGGGAACACAGATACGCAGTATTTT. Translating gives CASSVAGNTDTQYF.